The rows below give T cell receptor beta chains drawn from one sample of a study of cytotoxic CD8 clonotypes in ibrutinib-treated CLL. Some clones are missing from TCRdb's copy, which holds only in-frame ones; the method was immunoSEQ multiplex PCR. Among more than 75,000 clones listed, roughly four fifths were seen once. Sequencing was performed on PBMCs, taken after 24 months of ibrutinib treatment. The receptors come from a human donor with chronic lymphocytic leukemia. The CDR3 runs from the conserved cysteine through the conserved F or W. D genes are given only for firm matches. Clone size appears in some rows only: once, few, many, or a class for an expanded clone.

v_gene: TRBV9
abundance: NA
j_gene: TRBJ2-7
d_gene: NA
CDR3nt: TGTGCCAGCAGCGCGGGAGTACAATCCTACGAGCAGTACTTC
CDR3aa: CASSAGVQSYEQYF

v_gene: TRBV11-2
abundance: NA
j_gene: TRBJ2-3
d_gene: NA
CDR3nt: TGTGCCAGCAGCTTTACCCACAGGGGCACAGATACGCAGTATTTT
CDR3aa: CASSFTHRGTDTQYF

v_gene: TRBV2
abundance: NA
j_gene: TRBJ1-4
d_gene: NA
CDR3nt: TGTGCCAGCAGTAACAGGGAAGGTAATGAAAAACTGTTTTTT
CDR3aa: CASSNREGNEKLFF

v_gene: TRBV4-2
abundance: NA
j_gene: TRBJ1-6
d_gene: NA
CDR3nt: TGTGCCAGCAGCCAAGATTGGGATAATTCACCCCTCCACTTT
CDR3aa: CASSQDWDNSPLHF

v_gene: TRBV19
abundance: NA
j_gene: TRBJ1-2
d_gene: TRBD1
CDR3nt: TGTGCCAGTAGCGCCCCGGGACAGGCGAACTATGGCTACACCTTC
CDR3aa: CASSAPGQANYGYTF

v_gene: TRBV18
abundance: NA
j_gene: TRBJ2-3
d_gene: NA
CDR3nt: TGTGCCAGCTCACGAAGGAAAGGGTATTGGGGTTTT
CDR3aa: CASSRRKGYWGF

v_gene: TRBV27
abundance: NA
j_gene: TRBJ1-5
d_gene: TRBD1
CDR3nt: TGTGCCAGCAGCTTGGACAGGAGCAATCAGCCCCAGCATTTT
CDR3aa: CASSLDRSNQPQHF

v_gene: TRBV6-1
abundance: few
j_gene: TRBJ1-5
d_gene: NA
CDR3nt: TGTGCCAGCAGTGAAAGGGTTGGGGAGTTATTTCAGCCCCAGCATTTT
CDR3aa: CASSERVGELFQPQHF

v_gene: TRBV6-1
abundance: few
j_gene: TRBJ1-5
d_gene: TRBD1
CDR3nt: TGTGCCAGCAGTGTGGACAGGTTTAGCAATCAGCCCCAGCATTTT
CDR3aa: CASSVDRFSNQPQHF

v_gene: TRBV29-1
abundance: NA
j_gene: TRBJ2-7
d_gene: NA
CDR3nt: TGCAGCGTTGAAGTTCAGGGCTCCTACTCCTACGAGCAGTACTTC
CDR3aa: CSVEVQGSYSYEQYF

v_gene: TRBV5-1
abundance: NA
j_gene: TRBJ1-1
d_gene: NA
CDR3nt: TGCGCCAGCAGCTTGTGGGGGGTAGGACATCAGAACACTGAAGCTTTCTTT
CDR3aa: CASSLWGVGHQNTEAFF

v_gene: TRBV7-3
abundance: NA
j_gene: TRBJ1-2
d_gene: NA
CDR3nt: TGTGCCAGCAGCGTCTATAAGGGGTATGGCTACACCTTC
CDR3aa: CASSVYKGYGYTF

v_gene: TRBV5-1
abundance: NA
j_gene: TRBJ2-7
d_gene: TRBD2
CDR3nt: TGCGCCAGCAGCTGGGTGGGAGGTAGCGGGGCCTCCTACGAGCAGTACTTC
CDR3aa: CASSWVGGSGASYEQYF

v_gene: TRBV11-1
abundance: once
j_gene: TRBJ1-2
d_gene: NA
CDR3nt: TGTGCCAGCAGCCCCAGCAAGGGGTATTATGGCTACACCTTC
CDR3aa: CASSPSKGYYGYTF

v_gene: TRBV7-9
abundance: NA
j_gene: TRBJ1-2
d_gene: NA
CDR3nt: TGTGCCAGCAGCACTCCAGGACTGGGTTATGGCTACACCTTC
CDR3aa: CASSTPGLGYGYTF

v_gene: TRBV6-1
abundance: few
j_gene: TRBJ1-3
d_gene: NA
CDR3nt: TGTGCCAGCAGTGAAGGGGTGTTTACAGGACGGGGGCAACGGAACACCATATATTTT
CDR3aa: CASSEGVFTGRGQRNTIYF

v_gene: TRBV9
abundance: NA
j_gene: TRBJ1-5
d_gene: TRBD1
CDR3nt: TGTGCCAGCAGTCCAGGGGGGGACAGGGGTCAGCCCCAGCATTTT
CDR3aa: CASSPGGDRGQPQHF

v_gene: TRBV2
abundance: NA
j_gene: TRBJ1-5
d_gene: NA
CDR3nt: TGTGCCAGCAGTGATGGACCTAATCAGCCCCAGCATTTT
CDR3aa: CASSDGPNQPQHF

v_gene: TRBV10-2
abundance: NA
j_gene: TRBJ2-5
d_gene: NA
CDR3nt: TGCGCCAGCATGAGGGATTACCGGGAGACCCAGTACTTC
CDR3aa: CASMRDYRETQYF

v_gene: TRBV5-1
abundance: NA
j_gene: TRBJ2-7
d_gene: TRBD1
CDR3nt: TGCGCCAGCAGTTCTCAACCCGGGACAGCTAACTACGAGCAGTACTTC
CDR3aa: CASSSQPGTANYEQYF

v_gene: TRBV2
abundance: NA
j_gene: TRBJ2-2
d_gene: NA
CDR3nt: TGTGCCAGCAGACGAGGGACCGGGGAGCTGTTTTTT
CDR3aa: CASRRGTGELFF

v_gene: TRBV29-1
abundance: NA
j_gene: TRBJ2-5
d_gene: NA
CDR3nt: TGCAGCGTTGAAACGGATCTCGGGAAGCAGTACTTC
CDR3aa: CSVETDLGKQYF

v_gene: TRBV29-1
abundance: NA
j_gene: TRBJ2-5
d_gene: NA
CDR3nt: TGCAGCGTTCTCTCGCGTCAAGAGACCCAGTACTTC
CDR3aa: CSVLSRQETQYF